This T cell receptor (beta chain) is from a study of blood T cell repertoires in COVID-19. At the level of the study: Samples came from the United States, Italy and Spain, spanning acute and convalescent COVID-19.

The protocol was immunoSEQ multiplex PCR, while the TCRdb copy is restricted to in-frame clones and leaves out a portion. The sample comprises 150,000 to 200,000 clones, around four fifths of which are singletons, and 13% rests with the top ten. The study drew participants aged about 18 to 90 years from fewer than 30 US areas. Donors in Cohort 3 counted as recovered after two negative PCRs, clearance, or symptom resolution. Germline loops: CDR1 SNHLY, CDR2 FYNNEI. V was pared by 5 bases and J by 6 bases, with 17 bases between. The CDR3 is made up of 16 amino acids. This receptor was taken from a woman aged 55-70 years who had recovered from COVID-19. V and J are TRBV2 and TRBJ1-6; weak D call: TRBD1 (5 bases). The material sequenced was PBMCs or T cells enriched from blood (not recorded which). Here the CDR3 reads CASSPDVRRGNSPLHF. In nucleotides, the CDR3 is TGTGCCAGCAGTCCGGACGTCAGGAGGGGTAATTCACCCCTCCACTTT.